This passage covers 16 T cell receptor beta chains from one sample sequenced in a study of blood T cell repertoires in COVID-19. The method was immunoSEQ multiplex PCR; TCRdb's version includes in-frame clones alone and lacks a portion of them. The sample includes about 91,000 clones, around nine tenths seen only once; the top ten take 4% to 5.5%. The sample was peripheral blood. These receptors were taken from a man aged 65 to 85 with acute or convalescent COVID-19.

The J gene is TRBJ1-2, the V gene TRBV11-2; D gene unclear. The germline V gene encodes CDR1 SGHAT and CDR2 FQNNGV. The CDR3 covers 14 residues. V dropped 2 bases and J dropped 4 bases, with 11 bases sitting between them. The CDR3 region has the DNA TGTGCCAGCAGCTTACAGCCTGAGGGCTATGGCTACACCTTC. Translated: CASSLQPEGYGYTF.

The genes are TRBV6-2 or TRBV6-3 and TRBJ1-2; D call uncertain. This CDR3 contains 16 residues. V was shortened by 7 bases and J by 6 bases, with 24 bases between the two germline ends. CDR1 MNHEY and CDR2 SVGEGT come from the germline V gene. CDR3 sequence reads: CASTPRGPVEGDGYTF. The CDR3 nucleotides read TGTGCCAGCACCCCCCGGGGTCCGGTCGAGGGCGATGGCTACACCTTC.

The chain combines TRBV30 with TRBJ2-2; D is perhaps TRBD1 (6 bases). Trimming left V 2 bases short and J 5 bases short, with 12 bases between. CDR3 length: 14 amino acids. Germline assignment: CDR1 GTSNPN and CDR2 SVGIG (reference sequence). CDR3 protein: CAWSRRQVTGELFF. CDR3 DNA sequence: TGTGCCTGGAGTCGGAGACAGGTGACCGGGGAGCTGTTTTTT.

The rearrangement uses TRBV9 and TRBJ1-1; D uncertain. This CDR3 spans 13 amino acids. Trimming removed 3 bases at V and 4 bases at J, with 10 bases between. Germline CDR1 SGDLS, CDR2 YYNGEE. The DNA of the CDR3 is TGTGCCAGCAGCGCGAGTATGAGCACTGAAGCTTTCTTT. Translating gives CASSASMSTEAFF.

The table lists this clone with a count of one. The CDR3 is CASSSGSDGNTEAFF. The CDR3 nucleotides are TGTGCCAGCAGCTCGGGATCCGATGGGAACACTGAAGCTTTCTTT. This chain connects TRBV11-2 to TRBJ1-1; no clear D gene. The V end was cut by 4 bases, the J end by 1 base, with 13 bases between. CDR3 length equals 15 residues. Germline V gives CDR1 SGHAT, CDR2 FQNNGV.

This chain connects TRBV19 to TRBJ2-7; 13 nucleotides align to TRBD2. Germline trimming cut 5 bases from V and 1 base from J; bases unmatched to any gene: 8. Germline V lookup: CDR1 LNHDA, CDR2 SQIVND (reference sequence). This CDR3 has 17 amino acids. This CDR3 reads CASSPRLAGGISYEQYF. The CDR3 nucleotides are TGTGCCAGTAGTCCCCGACTAGCGGGGGGAATTTCCTACGAGCAGTACTTC.

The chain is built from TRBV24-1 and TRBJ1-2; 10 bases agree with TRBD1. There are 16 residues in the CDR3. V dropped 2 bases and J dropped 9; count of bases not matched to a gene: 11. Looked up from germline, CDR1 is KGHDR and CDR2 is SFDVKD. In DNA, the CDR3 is TGTGCCACCAGTGATTCCAAAGACAGGGGGCGTGGGAGCTACACCTTC. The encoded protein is CATSDSKDRGRGSYTF.

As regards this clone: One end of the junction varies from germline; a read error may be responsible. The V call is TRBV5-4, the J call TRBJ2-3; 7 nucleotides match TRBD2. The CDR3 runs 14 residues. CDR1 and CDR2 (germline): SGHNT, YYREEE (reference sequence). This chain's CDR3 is CASSEAGSTGTQYF. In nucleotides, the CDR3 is TGTGCCAGCAGCGAAGCGGGGTCCACAGGTACGCAGTATTTT.

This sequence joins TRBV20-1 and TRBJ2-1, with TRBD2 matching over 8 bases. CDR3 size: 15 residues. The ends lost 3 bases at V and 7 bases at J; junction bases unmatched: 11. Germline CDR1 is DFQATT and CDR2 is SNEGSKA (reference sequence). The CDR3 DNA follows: TGCAGTGCTAGTGTCGGGGGGGCCTTTGGGAATGAGCAGTTCTTC. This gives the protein CSASVGGAFGNEQFF.

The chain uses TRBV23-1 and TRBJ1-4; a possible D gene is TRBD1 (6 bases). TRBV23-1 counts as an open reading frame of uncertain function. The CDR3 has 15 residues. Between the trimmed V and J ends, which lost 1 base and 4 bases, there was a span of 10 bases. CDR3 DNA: TGCGCCAGCAGTCAATTAAGACAGGTTAATGAAAAACTGTTTTTT. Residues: CASSQLRQVNEKLFF.

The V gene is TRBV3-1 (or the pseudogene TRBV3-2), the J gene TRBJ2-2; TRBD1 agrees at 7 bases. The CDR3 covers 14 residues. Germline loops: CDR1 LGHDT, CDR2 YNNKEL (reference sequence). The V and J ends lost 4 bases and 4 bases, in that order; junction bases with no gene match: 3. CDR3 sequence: CASSRGQSTGELFF. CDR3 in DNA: TGTGCCAGCAGCCGGGGACAGTCCACCGGGGAGCTGTTTTTT.

In DNA, the CDR3 is TGTGCCATCCTGGACAGGGCTGACTATGGCTACACCTTC. Translating gives CAILDRADYGYTF. The chain is built from TRBV28 and TRBJ1-2; 8 positions match TRBD1. J gave up 3 bases and V 10 bases, and 7 bases lay outside the gene matches. This CDR3 has 13 amino acids. The V gene's germline CDR1 is MDHEN and CDR2 SYDVKM.

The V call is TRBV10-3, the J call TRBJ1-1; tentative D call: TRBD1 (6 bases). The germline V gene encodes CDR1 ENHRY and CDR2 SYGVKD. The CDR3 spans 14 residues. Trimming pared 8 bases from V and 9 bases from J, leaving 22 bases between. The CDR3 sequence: CAISADRSPRKAFF. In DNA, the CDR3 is TGTGCCATCTCAGCTGACAGGAGTCCTCGGAAAGCTTTCTTT.

DNA for the CDR3: TGTGCCAGCAGTGACGGGGGGTCTCCCACAGATACGCAGTATTTT. Its translation: CASSDGGSPTDTQYF. V gene TRBV6-4 combines with J gene TRBJ2-3, with a weak D call TRBD2 (6 bases). This CDR3 comprises 15 residues. Per germline, CDR1 MRHNA and CDR2 SNTAGT. V lost 2 bases, J lost 2 bases, and 11 bases lay in between.

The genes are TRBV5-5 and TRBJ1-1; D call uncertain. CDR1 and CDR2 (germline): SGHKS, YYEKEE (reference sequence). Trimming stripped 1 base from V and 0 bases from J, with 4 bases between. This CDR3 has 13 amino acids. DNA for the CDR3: TGTGCCAGCAGCTTGCCAGTGAACACTGAAGCTTTCTTT. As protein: CASSLPVNTEAFF.

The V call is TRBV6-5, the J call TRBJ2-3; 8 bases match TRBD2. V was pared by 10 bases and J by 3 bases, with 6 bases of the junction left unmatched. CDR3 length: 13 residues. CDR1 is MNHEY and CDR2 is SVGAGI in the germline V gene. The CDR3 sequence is CATPSGGTDTQYF. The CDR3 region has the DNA TGTGCCACCCCGAGCGGGGGAACAGATACGCAGTATTTT.